Here is one T cell receptor (beta chain) with its context. Its antigen is not identified. At one of its ends the junction is not consistent with the germline gene, which may arise from a read error. The germline V gene has CDR1 SGHTA and CDR2 FQGTGA. The CDR3 runs to 13 residues. The study ran its PCR with 60 Vbeta and 13 Jbeta primers. As processed by the authors: In a later analysis, some 10 million of 65 million to 90 million unique beta chains occurred in at least two donors. Clones were sequenced by immunoSEQ multiplex PCR, and TCRdb holds only the in-frame ones, with some missing. V, J and clone size derive from that table, while D and trimming were established from the DNA sequence. The sample contains roughly 200,000 clones, approximately 84% of which appear only once. The sample belongs to a study of cytomegalovirus exposure and HLA in healthy donors. Findings and limits, study-wide: For presence/absence analyses, sequencing depth was assumed to be roughly uniform across donors.

Sequences were obtained from PBMCs. The clonotype comes from a woman aged 40 to 50 in good health and CMV-seronegative. J is TRBJ1-2 and V is TRBV7-3; 9 nucleotides agree with TRBD1. The CDR3 DNA follows: TGTGCCAGCAGCATAACAGGGGGCGGCGTCTACACCTTC. Residues: CASSITGGGVYTF.